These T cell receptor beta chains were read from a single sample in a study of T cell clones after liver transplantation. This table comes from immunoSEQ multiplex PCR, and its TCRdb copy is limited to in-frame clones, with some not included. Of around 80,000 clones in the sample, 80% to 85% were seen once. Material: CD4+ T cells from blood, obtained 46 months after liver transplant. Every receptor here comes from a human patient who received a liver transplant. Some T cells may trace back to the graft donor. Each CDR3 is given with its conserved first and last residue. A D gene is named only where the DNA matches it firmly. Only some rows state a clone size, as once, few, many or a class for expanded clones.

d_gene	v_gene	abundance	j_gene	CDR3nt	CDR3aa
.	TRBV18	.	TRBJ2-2	TGTGCCAGCTCCGGGACTTACAACACCGGGGAGCTGTTTTTT	CASSGTYNTGELFF
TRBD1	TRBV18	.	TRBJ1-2	TGTGCCAGCTCACCATCCGGGACAGACCCCTATGGCTACACCTTC	CASSPSGTDPYGYTF
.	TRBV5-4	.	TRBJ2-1	TGTGCCAGCAACGTGGCAGGGGAGGGCCGATATGAGCAGTTCTTC	CASNVAGEGRYEQFF
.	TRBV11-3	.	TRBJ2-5	TGTGCCAGCAGCTTAGATCGAGAGACCCAGTACTTC	CASSLDRETQYF
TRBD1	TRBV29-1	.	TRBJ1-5	TGCAGCGTGGTCGACAGGGGCAATCAGCCCCAGCATTTT	CSVVDRGNQPQHF
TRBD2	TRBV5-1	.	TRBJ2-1	TGCGCCAGCAGCCTGCTACTAGCGGGAGTCCCCAATGAGCAGTTCTTC	CASSLLLAGVPNEQFF
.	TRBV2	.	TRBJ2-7	TGTGCCAGCAGGGGGGACTTATTC	CASRGDLF
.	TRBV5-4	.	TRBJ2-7	TGTGCCAGCAGCTTGTGGGACAAAGGGTCCTACGAGCAGTACTTC	CASSLWDKGSYEQYF
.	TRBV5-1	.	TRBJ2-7	TGCGCCAGCCCCACGACGGGAGAGGACGAGCAGTACTTC	CASPTTGEDEQYF
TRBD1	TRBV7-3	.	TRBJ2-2	TGTGCCAGCAGCCCGCAGGGGGCAGCGAACACCGGGGAGCTGTTTTTT	CASSPQGAANTGELFF
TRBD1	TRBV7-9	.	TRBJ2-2	TGTGCCAGCTCCAAAAGGGGGCTGAACACCGGGGAGCTGTTTTTT	CASSKRGLNTGELFF
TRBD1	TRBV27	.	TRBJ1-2	TGTGCCAGCAGTTTAAGGACAGGGGACTTCTATGGCTACACCTTC	CASSLRTGDFYGYTF
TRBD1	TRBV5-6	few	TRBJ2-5	TGTGCCAGCAGCCGGACAGGGATCGAGACCCAGTACTTC	CASSRTGIETQYF
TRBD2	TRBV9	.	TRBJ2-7	TGTGCCAGCAGCGTAGCCATGATGGCTAGCGGGAGCTACGAGCAGTACTTC	CASSVAMMASGSYEQYF
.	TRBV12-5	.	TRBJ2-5	TGTGCTAGTGGTTTGGTACGACGGGAAGAGACCCAGTACTTC	CASGLVRREETQYF
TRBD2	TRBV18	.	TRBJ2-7	TGTGCCAGCTCACCCACGGGACTAGCGGGAGGGCTTCCATCACTGAGGGAGCAGTACTTC	CASSPTGLAGGLPSLREQYF
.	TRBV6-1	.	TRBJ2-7	TGTGCCAGCAGTGTTGGGGGCCCTGCCTACGAGCAGTACTTC	CASSVGGPAYEQYF
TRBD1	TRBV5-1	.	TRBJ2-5	TGCGCCAGCAGCTTGGCGACCGGGACAGGGGGCTTGGAGACCCAGTACTTC	CASSLATGTGGLETQYF
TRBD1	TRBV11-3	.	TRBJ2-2	TGTGCCAGCAGCCGGGGACAGGGTACGGACGGGGAGCTGTTTTTT	CASSRGQGTDGELFF
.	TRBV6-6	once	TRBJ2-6	TGTGCCAGCACCCAGAGAGTCTCTGGGGCCAACGTCCTGACTTTC	CASTQRVSGANVLTF
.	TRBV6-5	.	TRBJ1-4	TGTGCCAGCACCTTAGATGAAAAACTGTTTTTT	CASTLDEKLFF
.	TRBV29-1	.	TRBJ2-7	TGCAGCGTGAGAGGGTCCTACGAGCAGTACTTC	CSVRGSYEQYF
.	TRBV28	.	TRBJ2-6	TGTGCCAGCAGTACCGACAGGCCCTCTGGGGCCAACGTCCTGACTTTC	CASSTDRPSGANVLTF
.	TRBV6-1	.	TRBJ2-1	TGTGCCAGCAGTGAATTGGGTGAGCAGTTCTTC	CASSELGEQFF
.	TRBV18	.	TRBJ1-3	TGTGCCAGCTCACCACAGGGCTCTGGAAACACCATATATTTT	CASSPQGSGNTIYF
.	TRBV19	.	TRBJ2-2	TGTGCCAGTAGTGATGGTCAGCTCTTCGAAAACACCGGGGAGCTGTTTTTT	CASSDGQLFENTGELFF
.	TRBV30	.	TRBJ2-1	TGTGCCGGGCGAGGGGTGGGAGCCAATGAGCAGTTCTTC	CAGRGVGANEQFF